One and the same sample provided the 23 T cell receptor beta chains below, sequenced in a study of metastatic and nonmetastatic thyroid tumors (dated by TCRdb to the early 2020s). The library was made by PCR. The reads were generated on an Illumina HiSeq 4000. TCRdb's own reprocessing of the public reads used fastp at Q25 and MiXCR and kept productive beta chains. A total of about 6,000 clones appear in this sample, 30% of them only once. The ten largest make up around 19% of the sample. None of the patients had been given any treatment before thyroid surgery. The sample comprised adjacent normal tissue. The origin of the receptors is a female donor with papillary thyroid cancer or a benign thyroid nodule (not recorded which). Some clones in this sample may be carry-over from other donors' samples.

This clone was seen a handful of times. The CDR3 DNA reads as TGTGCCAGCAGCACTATACAGGGTGGGCGGAGTGGCTACACCTTC. Protein product: CASSTIQGGRSGYTF. V gene TRBV12-3 or TRBV12-4 combines with J gene TRBJ1-2, with D maybe TRBD1 (6 bases). V was cut by 6 bases and J by 7 bases, with 21 bases left in between. The CDR3 runs 15 residues.

This clone rates as medium-sized (0.01 to 0.1%). This chain connects TRBV2 to TRBJ2-7, with D possibly matching TRBD1 (6 bases). From germline, CDR1 is SNHLY and CDR2 FYNNEI. The CDR3 sequence is 14 residues long. Trimming removed 7 bases from V and 3 bases from J, with 16 bases in between. CDR3 loop: CASNTQGMVYEQYF. CDR3 in DNA: TGTGCCAGCAACACACAGGGTATGGTCTACGAGCAGTACTTC.

V gene TRBV2 combines with J gene TRBJ2-2, with a possible D match to TRBD1 (5 bases). This CDR3 contains 16 residues. Germline CDR1 and CDR2: SNHLY and FYNNEI. Between the trimmed V and J ends, which lost 3 bases and 1 base, there was a span of 12 bases. CDR3 sequence: CASSDLGRENTGELFF. The CDR3 nucleotides read TGTGCCAGCAGTGACTTGGGCAGGGAGAACACCGGGGAGCTGTTTTTT.

This clone was seen more than once but under ten times. The chain joins TRBV27 to TRBJ2-3; 11 bases fit TRBD2. Germline V CDR1 and CDR2: MNHEY, SMNVEV (reference sequence). The CDR3 has 16 amino acids. With 7 bases clipped from V and 5 bases from J, the junction kept 11 bases outside the gene matches. CDR3 sequence reads: CASTEILAGELDTQYF. CDR3 bases: TGTGCCAGCACCGAAATACTAGCGGGAGAGTTAGATACGCAGTATTTT.

The chain has TRBV12-3 or TRBV12-4 and TRBJ1-6, with a possible D match to TRBD1 (6 bases). V was cut by 4 bases and J by 15 bases, with 13 bases left in between. The CDR3 totals 12 residues. CDR3 nucleotide sequence: TGTGCCAGCAGTTCCAGGGGTGCTCGCCTCCACTTT. This codes for CASSSRGARLHF.

This clone appeared once. The V call is TRBV27, the J call TRBJ1-2, with D possibly being TRBD1 (6 bases). The CDR3 is 20 residues long. V lost 0 bases, J lost 7 bases, and 30 bases lay in between. Germline-derived CDR1 and CDR2 are MNHEY and SMNVEV (reference sequence). As DNA, the CDR3 is TGTGCCAGCAGTTTATCAGTTGGGCTGTCATCGGGGGGGCGGCTATCTGGCTACACCTTC. It yields the protein CASSLSVGLSSGGRLSGYTF.

The J gene is TRBJ2-5, the V gene TRBV6-2 or TRBV6-3, with D hard to call. CDR3 length: 18 residues. Germline V gene lookup returns CDR1 MNHEY and CDR2 SVGEGT. V was clipped by 0 bases and J by 4 bases, with 21 bases between them. This chain's CDR3 is CASSYSSSVTWSGETQYF. In nucleotides, the CDR3 is TGTGCCAGCAGTTACTCGAGTTCTGTTACGTGGTCCGGAGAGACCCAGTACTTC.

The sample holds a few counts of this clone. V usage is TRBV20-1 and J usage is TRBJ1-2; unclear D gene. V was clipped by 6 bases and J by 6 bases, with 11 bases between them. CDR3 length equals 11 residues. Germline V lookup: CDR1 DFQATT, CDR2 SNEGSKA (reference sequence). The CDR3 nucleotides read TGCAGTGCGCCCCGGAGGGATGGCTACACCTTC. It codes for CSAPRRDGYTF.

The CDR3 DNA sequence: TGTGCCAGCAGCACCACAGGACAGGGGGCGCAAAGCTATGGCTACACCTTC. Encoded protein: CASSTTGQGAQSYGYTF. The rearrangement links TRBV11-2 to TRBJ1-2; 11 bases are a match to TRBD1. Germline CDR1 is SGHAT and CDR2 is FQNNGV. Trimming took 5 bases from V and 4 from J; bases not matched to a gene: 12. The CDR3 is 17 residues long.

V gene TRBV6-5 combines with J gene TRBJ2-1, with D possibly TRBD1 on 6 matching bases. Trimming shortened V by 2 bases and J by 9 bases, and 8 bases separated the two germline ends. This CDR3 is built from 12 residues. Germline CDR1 is MNHEY and CDR2 is SVGAGI. As DNA, the CDR3 is TGTGCCAGCAGTTACGTCAGGGGTGAGCAGTTCTTC. This codes for CASSYVRGEQFF.

Relative to its sample, this clone is large. In nucleotides, the CDR3 is TGTGCCAGCAGTTACTCGTCCGACAGGGGGTCGAGGGATACGCAGTATTTT. Translated: CASSYSSDRGSRDTQYF. The chain couples TRBV6-2 or TRBV6-3 to TRBJ2-3; 9 bases agree with TRBD1. V gave up 0 bases and J gave up 6 bases; unmatched junction bases: 10. Looked up from germline, CDR1 is MNHEY and CDR2 is SVGEGT. CDR3 length: 17 amino acids.

Written as DNA, the CDR3 is TGTGCCAGCAGTTTATACAGGGGGGATCAGCCCCAGCATTTT. This translates into CASSLYRGDQPQHF. The rearrangement links TRBV27 to TRBJ1-5; 8 bases map to TRBD1. Germline V gives CDR1 MNHEY, CDR2 SMNVEV (reference sequence). The junction had 1 base not matched to a gene; V was cut back by 1 base and J by 5 bases. CDR3 length equals 14 residues.

This clone was detected many times. A clone one base away is much larger, so this may be a read error. The chain uses TRBV5-4 and TRBJ2-3; perhaps TRBD2 as D (5 bases). Trimming removed 5 bases from V and 4 bases from J, with 8 bases in between. CDR3 length: 12 residues. In germline, CDR1 is SGHNT, CDR2 YYREEE (reference sequence). The CDR3 protein is CASRISADTQYF. CDR3 nucleotides: TGTGCCAGCAGGATTAGCGCAGATACGCAGTATTTT.

This rearrangement joins TRBV9 to TRBJ2-3; D not certain. CDR3 size: 16 residues. Trimming pared 0 bases from V and 0 bases from J, leaving 11 bases between. Germline values: CDR1 SGDLS, CDR2 YYNGEE. The CDR3 nucleotides are TGTGCCAGCAGCGTAGGTGACGCGGTAAGCACAGATACGCAGTATTTT. It codes for CASSVGDAVSTDTQYF.

This clone was seen at least ten times. The V call is TRBV29-1, the J call TRBJ2-5; D is unclear. The CDR3 spans 10 residues. V gave up 4 bases and J gave up 3 bases, with 3 bases separating them. The V gene's germline CDR1 is SQVTM and CDR2 ANQGSEA. This chain's CDR3 is CSVAKETQYF. In DNA form, the CDR3 reads TGCAGCGTTGCAAAAGAGACCCAGTACTTC.

This chain joins TRBV6-2 or TRBV6-3 and TRBJ2-7; TRBD2 might be the D (7 bases). Trimming pared 2 bases from V and 5 bases from J, leaving 16 bases between. The CDR3 contains 15 residues. Looked up from germline, CDR1 is MNHEY and CDR2 is SVGEGT. CDR3 protein: CASSYTSQGGHEQYF. CDR3 DNA: TGTGCCAGCAGTTACACCTCACAGGGAGGGCACGAGCAGTACTTC.

By share, this clone counts as medium-sized. The chain has TRBV11-2 and TRBJ1-6, with a tentative D call TRBD1 (6 bases). Germline CDR1 reads SGHAT; CDR2 reads FQNNGV. This CDR3 is built from 15 residues. Trimming removed 6 bases at V and 8 bases at J, with 17 bases between. CDR3 region: CASRIPGGGYSPLHF. The CDR3 DNA reads TGTGCCAGCAGAATCCCCGGAGGGGGGTATTCACCCCTCCACTTT.

This clone has only a few counts. The chain recombines TRBV12-3 or TRBV12-4 with TRBJ2-7, with D possibly TRBD2 on 10 matching bases. The V gene lost 3 bases and the J gene lost 0 bases, with 27 bases spanning the gap. The CDR3 loop spans 20 amino acids. DNA of the CDR3: TGTGCCAGCAGTTTCAGCGGGACAGGGAAACTAGCGGGATTCTCCTACGAGCAGTACTTC. Its protein is CASSFSGTGKLAGFSYEQYF.

This clone is medium-sized (0.01 to 0.1%) within its sample. The chain uses TRBV30 and TRBJ2-3, with a possible D match to TRBD1 (6 bases). Trimming pared 3 bases from V and 2 bases from J, leaving 15 bases between. Germline loops: CDR1 GTSNPN, CDR2 SVGIG (reference sequence). This CDR3 is 15 amino acids long. CDR3 residues: CAWSKTGSDTDTQYF. The CDR3 nucleotides are TGTGCCTGGAGCAAAACAGGGAGCGACACAGATACGCAGTATTTT. The variable domain in full, completed from reference TRBV30 and TRBJ2-3, reads SQTIHQWPATLVQPVGSPLSLECTVEGTSNPNLYWYRQAAGRGLQLLFYSVGIGQISSEVPQNLSASRPQDRQFILSSKKLLLSDSGFYLCAWSKTGSDTDTQYFGPGTRLTVL.

This clone was counted ten times or more. The chain uses TRBV5-1 and TRBJ2-3; D is tentatively TRBD1 or TRBD2 (5 bases each). From germline, CDR1 is SGHRS and CDR2 YFSETQ. The CDR3 extends over 15 amino acids. Trimming took 2 bases from V and 2 from J, leaving 12 bases between them. The CDR3 DNA follows: TGCGCCAGCAGCTTCGGGGCTAGTTACACAGATACGCAGTATTTT. Amino acids: CASSFGASYTDTQYF.

By frequency in the sample, this clone is medium-sized. Other DNA sequences within the sample encode an identical CDR3. The rearrangement uses TRBV7-8 and TRBJ2-3, with D perhaps being TRBD1 or TRBD2 (5 bases each). Per germline, CDR1 SGHVS and CDR2 FQNEAQ. V was clipped by 3 bases and J by 4 bases, with 8 bases between them. The CDR3 contains 13 residues. The CDR3 protein is CASSLQGPDTQYF. CDR3 sequence (DNA): TGTGCCAGCAGCTTGCAGGGACCAGATACGCAGTATTTT.

This clone ranks as medium-sized. The genes are TRBV20-1 and TRBJ1-1; D remains unclear. CDR1 DFQATT and CDR2 SNEGSKA come from the germline V gene (reference sequence). There are 14 residues in the CDR3. Trimming shortened V by 0 bases and J by 5 bases, and 13 bases separated the two germline ends. CDR3 sequence reads: CSARDARKGTEAFF. The CDR3 DNA is TGCAGTGCTAGAGATGCCAGGAAAGGGACTGAAGCTTTCTTT.

This clone is classed as medium-sized. V gene TRBV2 combines with J gene TRBJ1-2; D remains unclear. This CDR3 comprises 11 residues. Germline V gene data show CDR1 as SNHLY and CDR2 as FYNNEI. V lost 10 bases, J lost 4 bases, and 10 bases lay in between. The CDR3, as DNA: TGTGCCACTGGAACAGTCTATGGCTACACCTTC. Protein product: CATGTVYGYTF.